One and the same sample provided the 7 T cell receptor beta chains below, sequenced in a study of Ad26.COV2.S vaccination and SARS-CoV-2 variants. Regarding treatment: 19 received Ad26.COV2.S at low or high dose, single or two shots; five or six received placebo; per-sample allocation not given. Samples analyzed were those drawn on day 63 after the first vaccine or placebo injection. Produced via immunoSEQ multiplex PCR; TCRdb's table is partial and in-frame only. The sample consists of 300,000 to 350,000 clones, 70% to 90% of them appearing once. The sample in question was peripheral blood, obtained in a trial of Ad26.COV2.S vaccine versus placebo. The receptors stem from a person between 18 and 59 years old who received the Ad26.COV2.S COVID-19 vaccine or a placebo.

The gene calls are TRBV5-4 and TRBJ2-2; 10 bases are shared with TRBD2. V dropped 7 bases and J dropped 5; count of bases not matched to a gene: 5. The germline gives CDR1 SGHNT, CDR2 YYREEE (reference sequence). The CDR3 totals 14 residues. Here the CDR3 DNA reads TGTGCCAGCGGTACTAGCGGGAAAACCGGGGAGCTGTTTTTT. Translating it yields CASGTSGKTGELFF.

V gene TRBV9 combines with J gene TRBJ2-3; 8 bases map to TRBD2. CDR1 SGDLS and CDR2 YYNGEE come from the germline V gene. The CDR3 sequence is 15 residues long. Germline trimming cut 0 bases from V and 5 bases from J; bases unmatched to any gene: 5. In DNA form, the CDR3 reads TGTGCCAGCAGCGTAGAGGGGAGCGGGGGAGATACGCAGTATTTT. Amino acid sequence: CASSVEGSGGDTQYF.

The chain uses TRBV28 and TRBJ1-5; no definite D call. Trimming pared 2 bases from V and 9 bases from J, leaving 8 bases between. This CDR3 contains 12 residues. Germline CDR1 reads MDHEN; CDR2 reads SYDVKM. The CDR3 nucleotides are TGTGCCAGCAGTTTAGTCCGGGGGCCCCAGCATTTT. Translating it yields CASSLVRGPQHF.

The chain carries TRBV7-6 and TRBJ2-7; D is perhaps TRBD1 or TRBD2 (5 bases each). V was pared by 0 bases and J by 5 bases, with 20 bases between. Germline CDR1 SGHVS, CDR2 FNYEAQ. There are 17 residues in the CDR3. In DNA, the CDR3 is TGTGCCAGCAGCTTAGCGTTCTCATTGAGGGGTCTGGACGAGCAGTACTTC. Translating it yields CASSLAFSLRGLDEQYF.

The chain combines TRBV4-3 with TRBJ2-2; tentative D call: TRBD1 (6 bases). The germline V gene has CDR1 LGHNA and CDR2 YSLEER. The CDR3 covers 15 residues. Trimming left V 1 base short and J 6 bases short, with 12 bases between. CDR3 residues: CASSQVYGGPGELFF. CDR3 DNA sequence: TGCGCCAGCAGCCAAGTGTATGGGGGCCCCGGGGAGCTGTTTTTT.

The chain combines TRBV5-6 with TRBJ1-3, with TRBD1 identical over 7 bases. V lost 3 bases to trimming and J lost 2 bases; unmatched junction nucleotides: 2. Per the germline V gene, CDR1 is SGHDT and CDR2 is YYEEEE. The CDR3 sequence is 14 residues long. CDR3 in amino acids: CASSSTGAGNTIYF. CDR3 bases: TGTGCCAGCAGCTCTACAGGGGCTGGAAACACCATATATTTT.

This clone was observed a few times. The CDR3: CASSQAGPISYEQYF. The CDR3, as DNA: TGTGCCAGCAGCCAGGCGGGACCCATCTCCTACGAGCAGTACTTC. The chain recombines TRBV4-2 with TRBJ2-7; possible D gene TRBD2, 6 bases. Trimming took 3 bases from V and 0 from J, leaving 12 bases between them. The CDR3 spans 15 residues. Germline V gene lookup returns CDR1 LGHNA and CDR2 YNFKEQ.